The rows below give T cell receptor beta chains drawn from one sample of a study of cytomegalovirus exposure and HLA in healthy donors. TCRdb keeps only in-frame clones here, not all; method: immunoSEQ multiplex PCR. The profile shows about 58,000 clones, roughly 90% of them singletons. Input material: PBMCs. All receptors come from a man aged 18 to 30 in good health and CMV-seronegative. Both conserved end residues are part of each CDR3. The D gene is left open where the match is weak.

cdr3_nt	cdr3_aa	j_call	d_call	v_call
TGTGCCAGCAGTCACTCCCAGGGTAATAGCAATCAGCCCCAGCATTTT	CASSHSQGNSNQPQHF	TRBJ1-5	NA	TRBV6-6
TGCGCCAGCAGCCTCCTACTTGGGGGGGGGACGATCTACGAGCAGTACTTC	CASSLLLGGGTIYEQYF	TRBJ2-7	TRBD2	TRBV4-1
TGTGCCAGCAGCTTTCCTAGCTCCGCTGGGCTCCTTAGCACAGATACGCAGTATTTT	CASSFPSSAGLLSTDTQYF	TRBJ2-3	NA	TRBV7-8
TGTGCCAGCAGCCATGTTCTAATTACGGAGACCCAGTACTTC	CASSHVLITETQYF	TRBJ2-5	NA	TRBV11-3
TGTGCCAGCAGCCTATGGACAGGGTGGGAAGTGGCAGATACGCAGTATTTT	CASSLWTGWEVADTQYF	TRBJ2-3	TRBD1	TRBV7-4
TGCGCCAGCAGCCGTGTGGCTAGCGGGAGGGCGGGAGGAGATACGCAGTATTTT	CASSRVASGRAGGDTQYF	TRBJ2-3	TRBD2	TRBV4-3
TGTGCCAGCAGTTATATAGGGGTATCCACTGAAGCTTTCTTT	CASSYIGVSTEAFF	TRBJ1-1	NA	TRBV6-5
TGCAGCGTTGAGGGACAGGGGATGCGTGGCTACACCTTC	CSVEGQGMRGYTF	TRBJ1-2	TRBD1	TRBV29-1
TGTGCCAGCAGCCCCCTCCCGGGAGCCAACACCGGGGAGCTGTTTTTT	CASSPLPGANTGELFF	TRBJ2-2	NA	TRBV7-3
TGTGCCAGCACCCTAAAGTGGATTCGGGGAGAGACCCAGTACTTC	CASTLKWIRGETQYF	TRBJ2-5	NA	TRBV2
TGTGCCAGCTCACCAGGAGGGTATCGCTACGAGCAGTACTTC	CASSPGGYRYEQYF	TRBJ2-7	NA	TRBV18
TGCGCCAGCAGCATCGACAGGGCGGGGGAGCAGTACTTC	CASSIDRAGEQYF	TRBJ2-7	NA	TRBV5-1
TGTGCCAGCAGTTCCAAGCGGACTAGCGGATACCAAGAGACCCAGTACTTC	CASSSKRTSGYQETQYF	TRBJ2-5	TRBD2	TRBV27
TGTGCCAGCAGCTTGGGGCTAGCGGGAGATGAAGATACGCAGTATTTT	CASSLGLAGDEDTQYF	TRBJ2-3	TRBD2	TRBV5-8
TGTGCCAGCAGCTCCCGACTAGCGGAACACTACGAGCAGTACTTC	CASSSRLAEHYEQYF	TRBJ2-7	TRBD2	TRBV5-6
TGTGCCAGCAGCCAAGATAGATCCTACGAGCAGTACTTC	CASSQDRSYEQYF	TRBJ2-7	NA	TRBV4-2
TGTGCCAGTAGTATAGGGTATAGCGGGAGTCGCACCGGGGAGCTGTTTTTT	CASSIGYSGSRTGELFF	TRBJ2-2	TRBD2	TRBV19
TGTGCCACCAGCAGAGAAGGGACTAGGTCCTACGAGCAGTACTTC	CATSREGTRSYEQYF	TRBJ2-7	TRBD2	TRBV15
TGCGCCAGCAGCATAATAGCGGGTGAGCACAATGAGCAGTTCTTC	CASSIIAGEHNEQFF	TRBJ2-1	TRBD2	TRBV5-1
TGTGCCAGCAGCCTTACCGGGACAGGGGTAGTCACCGGGGAGCTGTTTTTT	CASSLTGTGVVTGELFF	TRBJ2-2	TRBD1	TRBV9
TGTGCCAGCAGCCTGGCGCTTAGCGGGAGGGCCGGCGATACGCAGTATTTT	CASSLALSGRAGDTQYF	TRBJ2-3	TRBD2	TRBV11-2